This is a list of T cell receptor beta chains from one sample in a study of T cell responses to AZD1222 COVID-19 vaccine. Measured with immunoSEQ multiplex PCR; TCRdb has only the in-frame clones, and not every one. The table lists about 150,000 clones, 90% of them singletons. The material sequenced was peripheral blood, taken 28 days after the second AZD1222 dose. The origin of the receptors is an adult who received the AZD1222 COVID-19 vaccine. CDR3s include the opening cysteine and the closing phenylalanine or tryptophan. D genes are given only for firm matches. Some rows have no size entry. The others give once, few or many, or a class for an expanded clone.

J gene,V gene,clone size,D gene,CDR3 DNA,CDR3 protein
TRBJ1-1,TRBV4-2,.,TRBD1,TGTGCCAGCAGCCCAGAGGGGGCAGAGGGCACTGAAGCTTTCTTT,CASSPEGAEGTEAFF
TRBJ2-3,TRBV20-1,.,.,TGCAGTGCTAGTGGGGCGTGGGCGAGTAGCACAGATACGCAGTATTTT,CSASGAWASSTDTQYF
TRBJ2-2,TRBV7-9,.,.,TGTGCCAGCAGCTTAAGTTTGGGAGTAAACACCGGGGAGCTGTTTTTT,CASSLSLGVNTGELFF
TRBJ2-3,TRBV6-1,.,.,TGTGCCAGCAGTGAGGCCGGGGCAGATACGCAGTATTTT,CASSEAGADTQYF
TRBJ2-7,TRBV6-2/TRBV6-3,.,TRBD2,TGTGCCAGCAGTTACTCGACTAGCGGGGCCCTCTGGGAGCAGTACTTC,CASSYSTSGALWEQYF
TRBJ1-2,TRBV7-2,.,TRBD1,TGTGCCAGCAGCTTGGGGGGACAGGGGCTCTATGGCTACACCTTC,CASSLGGQGLYGYTF
TRBJ2-7,TRBV7-9,.,.,TGTGCCAGCAGCCCCCCTGGGATCTGGGACATATTAAACGAGCAGTACTTC,CASSPPGIWDILNEQYF
TRBJ1-2,TRBV5-4,.,.,TGTGCCAGCAGCCCGATCGGCTCTCTCGGCTACACCTTC,CASSPIGSLGYTF
TRBJ2-2,TRBV30,.,TRBD2,TGTGCCTGGAGTTCACAGGGACTAGCGGGAGTCCCGAACACCGGGGAGCTGTTTTTT,CAWSSQGLAGVPNTGELFF
TRBJ1-5,TRBV6-1,.,.,TGTGCCAGCAGTGAGGGGAGGTCCCAGCATTTT,CASSEGRSQHF
TRBJ2-1,TRBV5-1,once,TRBD2,TGCGCCAGCAGCTTGGACGGGAGGGACCGTTTCTCCTACAATGAGCAGTTCTTC,CASSLDGRDRFSYNEQFF
TRBJ2-1,TRBV11-2,.,TRBD2,TGTGCCAGCAGCTTAGATCGCGGGAGTTACAATGAGCAGTTCTTC,CASSLDRGSYNEQFF
TRBJ1-1,TRBV5-1,.,.,TGCGCCAGCAGCATAGATCTTAGGAACACTGAAGCTTTCTTT,CASSIDLRNTEAFF
TRBJ2-1,TRBV4-2,.,TRBD2,TGTGCCAGCAGCCAAGATCGACTAGCGGGGACCTACAATGAGCAGTTCTTC,CASSQDRLAGTYNEQFF
TRBJ2-7,TRBV29-1,.,.,TGCAGCGGTCGAATAAGCGACGAGCAGTACTTC,CSGRISDEQYF
TRBJ1-1,TRBV2,.,.,TGTGCCAGCAGTGAAAAGGCACTCACTGAAGCTTTCTTT,CASSEKALTEAFF
TRBJ1-1,TRBV19,.,.,TGTGCCAGTAGTATCGGACAGATGAACACTGAAGCTTTCTTT,CASSIGQMNTEAFF
TRBJ2-4,TRBV7-2,.,.,TGTGCCAGCAGTCCTAAGGGGGAGGCAATAGCCAAAAACATTCAGTACTTC,CASSPKGEAIAKNIQYF
TRBJ2-6,TRBV2,.,TRBD2,TGTGCCAGCAGGATACTAAGGTTTAGCGGGGGTTCCTCTGGGGCCAACGTCCTGACTTTC,CASRILRFSGGSSGANVLTF
TRBJ2-7,TRBV19,.,.,TGTGCCAGTTCTGAGTTGGGGAAATCCTACGAGCAGTACTTC,CASSELGKSYEQYF
TRBJ1-1,TRBV10-2,.,.,TGCGCCAGCAAGACACCGGTCACTGAAGCTTTCTTT,CASKTPVTEAFF
TRBJ1-5,TRBV24-1,once,.,TGTGCCACCAGTGACGCGAATGGGCCCCAGCATTTT,CATSDANGPQHF
TRBJ2-7,TRBV30,.,TRBD1,TGTGCCTGGGAGGGACAGGGGTACCTCTACGAGCAGTACTTC,CAWEGQGYLYEQYF
TRBJ2-5,TRBV30,.,TRBD2,TGTGCCTATGCTCTTGGACTAGCGGGAGTCGAGACCCAGTACTTC,CAYALGLAGVETQYF
TRBJ2-7,TRBV5-4,once,.,TGTGCCAGCAGCTCCCAGGGGACTGGAGCCTACGAGCAGTACTTC,CASSSQGTGAYEQYF
TRBJ1-2,TRBV5-6,.,TRBD1,TGTGCCAGCAGTTTAAGACAGGGGGTCTATGGCTACACCTTC,CASSLRQGVYGYTF
TRBJ1-1,TRBV11-3,.,.,TGTGCCAGCAGCGACGGGATTGAAGCTTTCTTT,CASSDGIEAFF
TRBJ1-1,TRBV19,many,.,TGTGCCAGTAGTCCCTTGACAGTTCTTCACACTGAAGCTTTCTTT,CASSPLTVLHTEAFF
TRBJ2-6,TRBV15,.,.,TGTGCCACCAGCAGAGACTTAATTAGACCTGGGGCCAACGTCCTGACTTTC,CATSRDLIRPGANVLTF
TRBJ2-3,TRBV6-5,.,.,TGTGCCAGCCGCCTCCCCGGGCGGAGCACAGATACGCAGTATTTT,CASRLPGRSTDTQYF
TRBJ1-1,TRBV7-2,.,.,TGTGCCAGCAGCTGGGATAAGGAGGGAAGGGACACTGAAGCTTTCTTT,CASSWDKEGRDTEAFF
TRBJ2-7,TRBV10-3,.,.,TGTGCCATCAGTCCCCCGCAATCCTACGAGCAGTACTTC,CAISPPQSYEQYF
TRBJ1-3,TRBV5-8,.,TRBD1,TGTGCCAGCAGAGACAGGGGACTCACTGGAAACACCATATATTTT,CASRDRGLTGNTIYF
TRBJ2-1,TRBV4-1,.,.,TGCGCCAGCAGCCAAGATTCTCCCCCTAATGAGCAGTTCTTC,CASSQDSPPNEQFF
TRBJ2-6,TRBV5-1,.,.,TGCGCCAGCAGCCTCATTTTTACTAACTCTGGGGCCAACGTCCTGACTTTC,CASSLIFTNSGANVLTF
TRBJ1-1,TRBV12-5,.,.,TGTGCTAGTGTCTTGAACACTGAAGCTTTCTTT,CASVLNTEAFF
TRBJ1-1,TRBV27,.,TRBD1,TGTGCCAGCAGTCCTCAACAGGGGGCCACAAAACCTGAAGCTTTCTTT,CASSPQQGATKPEAFF
TRBJ2-7,TRBV6-5,.,.,TGTGCCAGCAGTTATTATCCGGGGCCCTCCTACGAGCAGTACTTC,CASSYYPGPSYEQYF
TRBJ1-1,TRBV23-1,.,.,TGCGCCAGCCTCGTAAGTCGAAGCGGGGAGGGGAACACTGAAGCTTTCTTT,CASLVSRSGEGNTEAFF
TRBJ2-7,TRBV27,.,TRBD1,TGTGCCAGCAGTTCGGACAGGGACGAGCAGTACTTC,CASSSDRDEQYF
TRBJ2-1,TRBV18,.,.,TGTGCCAGCTCACCTCCCGACAGATACAATGAGCAGTTCTTC,CASSPPDRYNEQFF
TRBJ2-1,TRBV27,.,TRBD2,TGTGCCAGCAGTCCGAGACTAGCTCTCCATGAGCAGTTCTTC,CASSPRLALHEQFF
TRBJ1-3,TRBV5-6,once,.,TGTGCCAGCAGCTTGGCCGAGGACACAAGGGCGAGCTCTGGAAACACCATATATTTT,CASSLAEDTRASSGNTIYF
TRBJ1-2,TRBV6-6,.,.,TGTGCCAGCAGTTACTCGATGGAAGGGTATGGCTACACCTTC,CASSYSMEGYGYTF